Reported below is one T cell receptor (beta chain). CDR1 and CDR2 from the germline V gene are LNHDA and SQIVND (reference sequence). The ends lost 1 base at V and 7 bases at J; junction bases unmatched: 6. This CDR3 is 16 amino acids long. The record originates from a study of blood T cell repertoires in COVID-19. Study-wide context: Collection of acute and convalescent COVID-19 samples took place in the United States, Italy and Spain. In each case, the material was cDNA or gDNA derived from T cells, B-cell-depleted T cells, or PBMCs.

Original data processing: Estimation of nucleated cell counts was performed using reference gene primer amplification. Only in-frame clones appear in the TCRdb table, and some are missing; sequencing was by immunoSEQ multiplex PCR. From that table come the V and J calls and clone size; the DNA was used to work out D and trimming. The sample carries about 100,000 clones, 84% recorded once. The V gene is TRBV19, the J gene TRBJ1-6, with 8 bases aligning to TRBD1. What was sequenced was peripheral blood. The clonotype originates from a woman aged 55-70 years with acute or convalescent COVID-19. In DNA, the CDR3 is TGTGCCAGTAGTATAGCCCCACAGGGGGTGAATTCACCCCTCCACTTT. Protein sequence: CASSIAPQGVNSPLHF.